This T cell receptor beta chain derives from a study of shared clonotypes between healthy human individuals. Study summary: Three plates were used per donor for CD4 naive, three for CD4 memory, two for CD8 naive and one for CD8 memory.

The table came from immunoSEQ multiplex PCR; TCRdb's copy has only in-frame clones and leaves some out. The sample records over 850,000 clones, 75% to 80% being singletons. The V end was cut by 0 bases, the J end by 8 bases, with 6 bases between. CDR3 length: 12 residues. Germline CDR1 is SGHNT and CDR2 is YYREEE (reference sequence). This clone was seen only a few times. All donors qualified as healthy HIV-negative adults and had experienced no recent acute infections or vaccinations. The V and J genes are TRBV5-4 and TRBJ1-3; D not resolved. Sequencing was performed on memory CD4+ T cells from PBMCs. Subset here: CD45RA-negative fraction. This TCR was recovered from a man between 18 and 29 years old in good health. Some clones in this sample may be carry-over from other donors' samples. In DNA, the CDR3 is TGTGCCAGCAGCTTGGCCGGGGACACCATATATTTT. Translation: CASSLAGDTIYF.